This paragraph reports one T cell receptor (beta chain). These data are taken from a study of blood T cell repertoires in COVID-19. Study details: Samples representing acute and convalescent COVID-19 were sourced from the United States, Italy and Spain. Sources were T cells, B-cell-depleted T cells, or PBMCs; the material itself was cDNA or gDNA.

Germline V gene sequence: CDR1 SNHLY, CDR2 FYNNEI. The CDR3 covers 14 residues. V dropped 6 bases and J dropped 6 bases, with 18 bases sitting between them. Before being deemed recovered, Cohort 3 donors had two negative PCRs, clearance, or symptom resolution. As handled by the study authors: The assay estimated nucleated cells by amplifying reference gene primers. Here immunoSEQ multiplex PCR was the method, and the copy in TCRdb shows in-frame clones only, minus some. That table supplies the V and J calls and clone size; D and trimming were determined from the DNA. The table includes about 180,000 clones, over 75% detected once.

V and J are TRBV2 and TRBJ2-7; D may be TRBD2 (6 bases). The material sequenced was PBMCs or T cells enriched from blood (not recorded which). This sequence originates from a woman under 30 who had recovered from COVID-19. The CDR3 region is CASSAGTPAPEQYF. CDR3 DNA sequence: TGTGCCAGCAGCGCCGGGACTCCGGCCCCCGAGCAGTACTTC.